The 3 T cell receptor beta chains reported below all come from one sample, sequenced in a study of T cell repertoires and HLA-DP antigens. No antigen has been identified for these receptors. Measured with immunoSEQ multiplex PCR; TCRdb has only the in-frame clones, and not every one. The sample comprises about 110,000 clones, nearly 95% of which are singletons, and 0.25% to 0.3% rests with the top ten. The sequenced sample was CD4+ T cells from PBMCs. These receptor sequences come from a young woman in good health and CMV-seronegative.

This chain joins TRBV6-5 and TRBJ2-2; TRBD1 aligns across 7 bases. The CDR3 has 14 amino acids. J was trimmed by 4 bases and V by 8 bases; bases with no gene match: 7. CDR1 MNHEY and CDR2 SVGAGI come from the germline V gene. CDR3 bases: TGTGCCAGCCGCCAAACAGGGGCCACCGGGGAGCTGTTTTTT. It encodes CASRQTGATGELFF.

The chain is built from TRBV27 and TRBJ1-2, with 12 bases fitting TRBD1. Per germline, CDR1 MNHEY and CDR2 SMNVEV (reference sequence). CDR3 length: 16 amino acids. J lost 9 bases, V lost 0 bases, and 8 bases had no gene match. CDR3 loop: CASSLSPGTGGLRYTF. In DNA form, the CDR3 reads TGTGCCAGCAGTTTATCCCCCGGGACAGGGGGCTTGCGCTACACCTTC.

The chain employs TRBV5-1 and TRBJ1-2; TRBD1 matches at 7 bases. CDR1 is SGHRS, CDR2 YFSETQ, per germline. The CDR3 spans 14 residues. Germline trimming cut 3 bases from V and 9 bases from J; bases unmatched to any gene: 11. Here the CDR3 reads CASSSERDSHRYTF. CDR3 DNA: TGCGCCAGCAGCTCCGAGAGGGACAGTCATCGCTACACCTTC.